This is a list of T cell receptor beta chains from one sample in a study of blood T cell repertoires in COVID-19. Clones were sequenced by immunoSEQ multiplex PCR, and TCRdb holds only the in-frame ones, with some missing. This table has about 130,000 clones, less than 90% appearing once. The sequenced sample was peripheral blood. The source of these receptors is a man older than 75 with active or convalescent COVID-19. CDR3s include the opening cysteine and the closing phenylalanine or tryptophan. D genes are given only for firm matches. Rows give clone size only sometimes, using once, few, many, or a class for an expanded clone.

J gene,clone size,D gene,V gene,CDR3 DNA,CDR3 protein
TRBJ2-1,-,TRBD2,TRBV6-5,TGTGCCAGCAGTTCCCGGGGTAGCGGGAGGGGAAATGAGCAGTTCTTC,CASSSRGSGRGNEQFF
TRBJ1-5,-,-,TRBV28,TGTGCCAGCAGCCCCCAGGGAATAGGCAATCAGCCCCAGCATTTT,CASSPQGIGNQPQHF
TRBJ1-6,-,TRBD1,TRBV4-1,TGCGCCAGCAGCCAAGCGGGACAGGGGAATTCACCCCTCCACTTT,CASSQAGQGNSPLHF
TRBJ1-2,-,-,TRBV28,TGTGCCAGCAGTTTGGCGGAACCTGGTGGCTACACCTTC,CASSLAEPGGYTF
TRBJ2-5,-,TRBD2,TRBV7-8,TGTGCCAGCAGCAAAGCGGGGGGGCGGTTTGAGACCCAGTACTTC,CASSKAGGRFETQYF
TRBJ2-1,-,TRBD2,TRBV5-1,TGCGCCAGCAGCCTGGGGACTAGCGCCTACAATGAGCAGTTCTTC,CASSLGTSAYNEQFF
TRBJ1-5,-,TRBD1,TRBV19,TGTGCCAGTAGTATCAGGGGACAGGGTCACAGTCAGCCCCAGCATTTT,CASSIRGQGHSQPQHF
TRBJ1-1,-,-,TRBV13,TGTGCCAGCAGCCTGGGGGGGGCGGCTTTCTTT,CASSLGGAAFF
TRBJ2-7,-,TRBD1,TRBV6-6,TGTGCCAGCAGTTACGGGACAGGGCCAAACGAGCAGTACTTC,CASSYGTGPNEQYF
TRBJ1-4,few,-,TRBV28,TGTGCCAGCAGTTCCCGTCGACAGGTCCGGAATGAAAAACTGTTTTTT,CASSSRRQVRNEKLFF
TRBJ1-4,medium-sized,-,TRBV2,TGTGCCAGCAGCCAAAGGGCGGGGGGCATCGGTGAAAAACTGTTTTTT,CASSQRAGGIGEKLFF
TRBJ1-5,-,-,TRBV15,TGTGCCACCAGCCCCGGGAGGGGATGGAGCAATCAGCCCCAGCATTTT,CATSPGRGWSNQPQHF
TRBJ1-4,-,-,TRBV7-2,TGTGCCAGCAGTCCGGACGGCGGGACTGAAAAACTGTTTTTT,CASSPDGGTEKLFF
TRBJ1-2,-,-,TRBV6-1,TGTGCCAGCAGTGAAGGTATGACAAACATCTATGGCTACACCTTC,CASSEGMTNIYGYTF
TRBJ2-7,medium-sized,-,TRBV9,TGTGCCAGCAGCGTAAAAGGGGCCCCCTCCTACGAGCAGTACTTC,CASSVKGAPSYEQYF
TRBJ2-4,-,TRBD2,TRBV15,TGTGCCACCAGCAGAGATAGCGGGAGCTTAGCCAAAAACATTCAGTACTTC,CATSRDSGSLAKNIQYF
TRBJ2-2,-,-,TRBV5-1,TGCGCCAGCAGCGTACAGGGACGAGGTGACACCGGGGAGCTGTTTTTT,CASSVQGRGDTGELFF
TRBJ2-1,-,TRBD2,TRBV9,TGTGCCAGCAGCGTAGGATTCGCGGGAGCGGGGGGTGAGCAGTTCTTC,CASSVGFAGAGGEQFF
TRBJ1-1,-,-,TRBV27,TGTGCCAGCAGTTTATCGGGGGGGATAAGCACTGAAGCTTTCTTT,CASSLSGGISTEAFF
TRBJ1-4,-,-,TRBV10-3,TGTGCCATCAGTGAACGGGTATCAACTAATGAAAAACTGTTTTTT,CAISERVSTNEKLFF
TRBJ2-7,once,TRBD2,TRBV19,TGTGCCAGTAGTAGCGGGAGGTTCAGCTACGAGCAGTACTTC,CASSSGRFSYEQYF
TRBJ2-5,-,-,TRBV30,TGTGCCTGGAGTGTCCTTGTTCGCGTGGGGCCCCAGTACTTC,CAWSVLVRVGPQYF
TRBJ2-1,-,TRBD1,TRBV11-2,TGTGCCAGCAGCTTTGACAGGGATGCCTACAATGAGCAGTTCTTC,CASSFDRDAYNEQFF
TRBJ1-3,-,-,TRBV9,TGTGCCAGCAGCGTCTTAGGACAGGGAAACACCATATATTTT,CASSVLGQGNTIYF
TRBJ1-1,-,TRBD1,TRBV5-4,TGTGCCAGCAGCGTGACAGGGGCCCCTGAAGCTTTCTTT,CASSVTGAPEAFF
TRBJ1-5,-,-,TRBV5-6,TGTGCCAGCAGCTTGGCAGGGATGGATCAGCCCCAGCATTTT,CASSLAGMDQPQHF
TRBJ2-7,once,TRBD1,TRBV24-1,TGTGCCTCCGGGACAGTCTACGAGCAGTACTTC,CASGTVYEQYF
TRBJ2-6,-,TRBD1,TRBV24-1,TGTGCCACCAGTGCGGCGACAGGGGGCCCTGGGGCCAACGTCCTGACTTTC,CATSAATGGPGANVLTF
TRBJ1-5,-,-,TRBV18,TGTGCCAGCTCACCACAGGGGGGGTTTCGGGAACCCCAGCATTTT,CASSPQGGFREPQHF
TRBJ2-7,-,TRBD1,TRBV10-3,TGTGCCATCAGTGACCCCGGGACAGGGGGTACCTACGAGCAGTACTTC,CAISDPGTGGTYEQYF
TRBJ1-1,-,TRBD1,TRBV5-4,TGTGCCAGCAGTCCTAACAGGGGCTTTATGAACACTGAAGCTTTCTTT,CASSPNRGFMNTEAFF
TRBJ1-4,-,TRBD1,TRBV19,TGTGCCAGTAGTATACAGGGGGAGGAAAAACTGTTTTTT,CASSIQGEEKLFF
TRBJ1-2,-,-,TRBV20-1,TGCAGTGCTAGTCCCGGGGAAGGCTATGGCTACACCTTC,CSASPGEGYGYTF